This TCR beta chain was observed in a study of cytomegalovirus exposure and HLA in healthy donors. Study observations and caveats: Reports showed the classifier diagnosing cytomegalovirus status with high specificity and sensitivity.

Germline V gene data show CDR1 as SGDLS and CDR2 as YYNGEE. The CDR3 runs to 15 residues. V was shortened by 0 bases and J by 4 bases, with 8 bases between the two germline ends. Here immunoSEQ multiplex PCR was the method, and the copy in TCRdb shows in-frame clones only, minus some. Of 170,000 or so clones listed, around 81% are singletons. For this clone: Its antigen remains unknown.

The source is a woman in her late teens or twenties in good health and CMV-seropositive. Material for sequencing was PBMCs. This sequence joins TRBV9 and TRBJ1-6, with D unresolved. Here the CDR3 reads CASSVGEGYNSPLHF. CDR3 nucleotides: TGTGCCAGCAGCGTAGGTGAGGGATATAATTCACCCCTCCACTTT.